Each of the 29 T cell receptor beta chains below was sequenced from the same sample in a study of post-analysis software for immune sequencing data (dated by TCRdb to between 2015 and 2017). Findings and caveats that apply to the study as a whole: Patients showed significantly higher frequencies than controls for five TRBV segments, among them TRBV5-6, TRBV5-1 and TRBV20-1.

Library preparation used PCR. This sample was sequenced with an Illumina HiSeq 2500. To reduce PCR and sequencing biases, unique molecular identifiers were built into the TCR beta cDNA libraries. TCRdb reran the public reads through fastp at Q25 and MiXCR, keeping productive beta chains. Every CDR3 protein is listed once, alongside the most common genes and DNA of its rows. The sample has hundreds of thousands of distinct CDR3 sequences on record, 44% of them singletons. The ten largest clones capture about 1.5% of the sample. No cognate antigen is known for these TCRs. Material for sequencing was blood. The receptors here all came from a girl aged 5 to 17 with multiple sclerosis.

Regarding this clonotype: A much more abundant neighbour one base away suggests this may be a read error. The chain employs TRBV5-1 and TRBJ2-1; TRBD1 matches 7 bases. The CDR3 extends over 15 amino acids. Germline CDR1 reads SGHRS; CDR2 reads YFSETQ. CDR3 DNA: TGCGTCAGCAGCTTTGACAGGGTTGGGTACAATGAGCAGTTCTTC. It translates to CVSSFDRVGYNEQFF.

Comment on this clonotype: The junction does not match germline at one end; this may be a read error. V and J are TRBV7-7 and TRBJ2-2, with D unclear. Germline CDR1 reads SSHAT; CDR2 reads FNYEAQ (reference sequence). The CDR3 consists of 11 residues. CDR3 nucleotide sequence: TGTGCTAGCAGCCGCAGCGGGGAGCTGTTTTTT. Translation: CASSRSGELFF.

J is TRBJ2-1 and V is TRBV6-5; 14 bases match TRBD2. CDR3 size: 15 residues. In germline, CDR1 is MNHEY, CDR2 SVGAGI. V dropped 1 base and J dropped 8; count of bases not matched to a gene: 1. This chain's CDR3 is CASSYWTSGRYEQFF. Here the CDR3 DNA reads TGTGCCAGCAGTTACTGGACTAGCGGGAGGTATGAGCAGTTCTTC.

The rearrangement uses TRBV4-1 and TRBJ2-3; perhaps TRBD2 as D (6 bases). The germline V and J ends were trimmed by 0 bases and 5 bases, with 18 bases remaining between them. The CDR3 spans 17 residues. CDR1 is MGHRA and CDR2 is YSYEKL in the germline V gene. This CDR3 is CASSQDSFAGPGDTQYF. The DNA of the CDR3 is TGCGCCAGCAGCCAAGATAGTTTCGCGGGGCCCGGAGATACGCAGTATTTT.

On this clonotype itself: A junction end diverges from the germline sequence, so it may reflect a read error. The chain is built from TRBV5-1 and TRBJ1-4; D is undetermined. Germline-derived CDR1 and CDR2 are SGHRS and YFSETQ. The CDR3 runs to 14 residues. The CDR3 sequence: CASSLQTSNGKLFF. CDR3 DNA: TGCGCCAGCAGCTTGCAGACCTCTAATGGAAAACTGTTTTTT.

This clonotype was seen more than once but under ten times. This chain joins TRBV4-1 and TRBJ1-6; 10 bases fit TRBD1. CDR1 and CDR2 from the germline V gene are MGHRA and YSYEKL. V was clipped by 3 bases and J by 9 bases; unmatched bases: 2. The CDR3 runs to 14 residues. CDR3 region: CASSQGTGASPLHF. CDR3 DNA: TGCGCCAGCAGCCAGGGGACAGGGGCTTCACCCCTCCACTTT.

V is TRBV20-1 and J is TRBJ2-1; TRBD2 aligns across 9 bases. The CDR3 has 16 amino acids. Trimming cost V 5 bases and J 7 bases; bases outside gene matches: 15. Germline CDR1 is DFQATT and CDR2 is SNEGSKA (reference sequence). The CDR3 region is CSALHLAGDFINEQFF. CDR3 coding DNA: TGCAGTGCTCTACACTTAGCGGGAGACTTTATAAATGAGCAGTTCTTC.

Written as DNA, the CDR3 is TGCGCCAGCAAGGGCATTAATAAGAGTGAGCAGTTCTTC. Residues: CASKGINKSEQFF. The rearrangement links TRBV4-1 to TRBJ2-1; no clear D. The CDR3 length is 13 residues. V lost 7 bases and J 9 bases, leaving 16 bases between the germline ends. Germline V gene sequence: CDR1 MGHRA, CDR2 YSYEKL.

This chain links TRBV5-1 with TRBJ2-5, with a weak D call TRBD2 (6 bases). The CDR3 spans 14 residues. V lost 0 bases, J lost 4 bases, and 10 bases lay in between. CDR1 is SGHRS, CDR2 YFSETQ, per germline. CDR3 amino acids: CASSLEGRGETQYF. In DNA, the CDR3 is TGCGCCAGCAGCTTGGAAGGGCGGGGAGAGACCCAGTACTTC.

The rearrangement uses TRBV27 and TRBJ1-5; possible D gene TRBD1, 6 bases. CDR3 size: 15 residues. In germline, CDR1 is MNHEY, CDR2 SMNVEV (reference sequence). Trimming took 6 bases from V and 1 from J, leaving 13 bases between them. CDR3 in DNA: TGTGCCAGCAGGTCTACAGGGATGAGCAATCAGCCCCAGCATTTT. This sequence encodes CASRSTGMSNQPQHF.

The rearrangement links TRBV20-1 to TRBJ2-7; D call uncertain. CDR1 and CDR2 from the germline V gene are DFQATT and SNEGSKA (reference sequence). Trimming removed 4 bases at V and 3 bases at J, with 7 bases between. The CDR3 is 11 residues long. The CDR3 spells CSAISNYEQYF. In DNA form, the CDR3 reads TGCAGTGCTATCAGTAACTACGAGCAGTACTTC.

The rearrangement links TRBV5-1 to TRBJ1-2; perhaps TRBD1 as D (5 bases). Per the germline V gene, CDR1 is SGHRS and CDR2 is YFSETQ. CDR3 length: 13 amino acids. V was trimmed by 6 bases and J by 4 bases, leaving 13 bases between them. The DNA for the CDR3 is TGCGCCAGCACCAGAGACAGTCTCTATGGCTACACCTTC. The encoded protein is CASTRDSLYGYTF.

In this sample, this clonotype turned up a few times. CDR3 residues: CASSNFDRVDQPQHF. Here the CDR3 DNA reads TGTGCCAGCAGTAACTTCGACAGGGTGGATCAGCCCCAGCATTTT. The V and J genes are TRBV2 and TRBJ1-5, with 7 bases lining up with TRBD1. CDR3 length: 15 amino acids. The V and J ends lost 5 bases and 5 bases, in that order; junction bases with no gene match: 9. The germline V gene encodes CDR1 SNHLY and CDR2 FYNNEI.

This clonotype came up a few times. The chain employs TRBV2 and TRBJ2-7; TRBD2 is a possible D gene (5 bases). The CDR3 runs to 15 residues. Germline assignment: CDR1 SNHLY and CDR2 FYNNEI. Deletions cut 5 bases from V and 2 bases from J, with 16 bases between. In nucleotides, the CDR3 is TGTGCCAGCAGTACCCCCGGGATACGAACCTACGAGCAGTACTTC. Protein: CASSTPGIRTYEQYF.

This chain connects TRBV9 to TRBJ2-1; 7 nucleotides match TRBD1. The germline gives CDR1 SGDLS, CDR2 YYNGEE. This CDR3 is 14 amino acids long. The trim removed 2 bases at V and 8 bases at J, leaving 7 bases unmatched. The CDR3 nucleotides are TGTGCCAGCAGCGTCGCAGGGGGAGCGGATGAGCAGTTCTTC. Residues: CASSVAGGADEQFF.

V is TRBV7-9 and J is TRBJ2-7; the D gene is possibly TRBD1 (6 bases). The CDR3 spans 12 residues. The V end was cut by 8 bases, the J end by 3 bases, with 11 bases between. Germline lookup yields CDR1 SEHNR and CDR2 FQNEAQ (reference sequence). The CDR3 here is CASRQESYEQYF. CDR3 bases: TGTGCCAGCCGACAGGAGAGCTACGAGCAGTACTTC.

The chain uses TRBV20-1 and TRBJ2-5; D perhaps matches TRBD1 (7 bases). V was clipped by 4 bases and J by 2 bases, with 14 bases between them. There are 14 residues in the CDR3. From germline, CDR1 is DFQATT and CDR2 SNEGSKA (reference sequence). CDR3: CSATAQGRQETQYF. The CDR3 DNA follows: TGCAGTGCTACCGCACAGGGGAGGCAAGAGACCCAGTACTTC.

This clonotype was detected only a few times. CDR3 bases: TGTGCCAGCAGTTTGACGGGACAGGGGCGCAATGAGCAGTTCTTC. It codes for CASSLTGQGRNEQFF. The rearrangement links TRBV27 to TRBJ2-1; 10 nucleotides line up with TRBD1. Germline lookup yields CDR1 MNHEY and CDR2 SMNVEV (reference sequence). CDR3 length equals 15 residues. V shed 3 bases, J shed 6 bases, and the junction held 5 bases outside the gene matches.

The V and J genes are TRBV12-3 or TRBV12-4 and TRBJ2-3, with 10 nucleotides matching TRBD2. Unmatched junction bases numbered 20, after V lost 5 bases and J lost 15 bases. The CDR3 has 16 residues. The CDR3 bases are TGTGCCAGCAGTCCCACCACTAGCGGGAAGGCAGATATGCAATATTTT. This codes for CASSPTTSGKADMQYF.

This clonotype came up a few times. The V and J genes are TRBV7-2 and TRBJ2-5, with 7 bases fitting TRBD2. CDR1 is SGHTA, CDR2 FQGNSA, per germline. This CDR3 comprises 13 residues. With 8 bases clipped from V and 1 base from J, the junction kept 4 bases outside the gene matches. The CDR3 bases are TGTGCCAGCGAGCGGGGACTCCAAGAGACCCAGTACTTC. Amino acids: CASERGLQETQYF.

This clonotype was seen a handful of times. V usage is TRBV5-1 and J usage is TRBJ2-1; D is undetermined. Germline V CDR1 and CDR2: SGHRS, YFSETQ. V was cut by 0 bases and J by 6 bases, with 10 bases left in between. This CDR3 is built from 14 residues. The CDR3 DNA reads TGCGCCAGCAGCTTGGGTGTTTCCGGCAATGAGCAGTTCTTC. Its translation is CASSLGVSGNEQFF. Full variable domain (missing parts from reference TRBV5-1 and TRBJ2-1): KAGVTQTPRYLIKTRGQQVTLSCSPISGHRSVSWYQQTPGQGLQFLFEYFSETQRNKGNFPGRFSGRQFSNSRSEMNVSTLELGDSALYLCASSLGVSGNEQFFGPGTRLTVL.

The rearrangement uses TRBV4-1 and TRBJ2-3; D may be TRBD2 (6 bases). CDR3 length: 16 amino acids. V dropped 1 base and J dropped 3 bases, with 14 bases sitting between them. Germline V lookup: CDR1 MGHRA, CDR2 YSYEKL. The CDR3 loop is CASSQGHRGRTDTQYF. Here the CDR3 DNA reads TGCGCCAGCAGCCAAGGGCATCGGGGGAGGACAGATACGCAGTATTTT.

This clonotype was recorded a few times. V is TRBV5-1 and J is TRBJ2-5, with a weak D call TRBD2 (6 bases). Looked up from germline, CDR1 is SGHRS and CDR2 is YFSETQ. The CDR3 contains 14 residues. V gave up 4 bases and J gave up 5 bases, with 15 bases separating them. The CDR3 coding sequence is TGCGCCAGCAGCCCGGGAGCGAACGATGAGACCCAGTACTTC. It codes for CASSPGANDETQYF.

The chain combines TRBV5-6 with TRBJ2-5, with D perhaps matching TRBD2 (6 bases). The germline V and J ends were trimmed by 4 bases and 2 bases, with 15 bases remaining between them. The CDR3 has 15 amino acids. Germline CDR1 SGHDT, CDR2 YYEEEE. CDR3 region: CASSEPGAPQETQYF. CDR3 DNA: TGTGCCAGCAGCGAACCGGGAGCCCCACAAGAGACCCAGTACTTC.

This clonotype showed up just a few times. The rearrangement joins TRBV7-2 to TRBJ2-1; 7 nucleotides line up with TRBD2. J gave up 2 bases and V 4 bases, and 5 bases lay outside the gene matches. Germline V gene lookup returns CDR1 SGHTA and CDR2 FQGNSA. This CDR3 region has 15 residues. The chain's CDR3 is CASSSGGGAYNEQFF. DNA for the CDR3: TGTGCCAGCAGCTCTGGGGGGGGAGCCTACAATGAGCAGTTCTTC.

The count of this clonotype is one. V and J are TRBV12-3 or TRBV12-4 and TRBJ1-1; D not resolved. CDR3 length: 12 residues. Trimming pared 6 bases from V and 5 bases from J, leaving 10 bases between. The CDR3 DNA follows: TGTGCCAGCAGGCAGACTTATACTGAAGCTTTCTTT. It encodes CASRQTYTEAFF.

This clonotype was seen a few times. This rearrangement joins TRBV5-6 to TRBJ2-3; 10 bases are shared with TRBD2. This CDR3 contains 16 residues. The V gene's germline CDR1 is SGHDT and CDR2 YYEEEE. Trimming took 4 bases from V and 2 from J; bases not matched to a gene: 7. The CDR3 reads CASSLETSGFTDTQYF. DNA for the CDR3: TGTGCCAGCAGCCTCGAGACTAGCGGGTTCACAGATACGCAGTATTTT.

The chain links TRBV7-2 to TRBJ2-1, with 7 bases fitting TRBD2. V shed 8 bases and J 1 base; nucleotides not matched to a gene: 2. The germline CDR1 and CDR2 sequences are SGHTA and FQGNSA. The CDR3 is made up of 13 amino acids. CDR3 amino acids: CASGGSSYNEQFF. CDR3 DNA sequence: TGTGCCAGCGGCGGGAGTTCCTACAATGAGCAGTTCTTC.

This clonotype was detected once. The rearrangement uses TRBV2 and TRBJ1-5, with a weak D call TRBD1 (5 bases). The CDR3 totals 14 residues. Trimming removed 7 bases at V and 3 bases at J, with 13 bases between. Per germline, CDR1 SNHLY and CDR2 FYNNEI. CDR3 nucleotides: TGTGCCAGCAACCGGGACGGAGACAATCAGCCCCAGCATTTT. Translating it yields CASNRDGDNQPQHF.